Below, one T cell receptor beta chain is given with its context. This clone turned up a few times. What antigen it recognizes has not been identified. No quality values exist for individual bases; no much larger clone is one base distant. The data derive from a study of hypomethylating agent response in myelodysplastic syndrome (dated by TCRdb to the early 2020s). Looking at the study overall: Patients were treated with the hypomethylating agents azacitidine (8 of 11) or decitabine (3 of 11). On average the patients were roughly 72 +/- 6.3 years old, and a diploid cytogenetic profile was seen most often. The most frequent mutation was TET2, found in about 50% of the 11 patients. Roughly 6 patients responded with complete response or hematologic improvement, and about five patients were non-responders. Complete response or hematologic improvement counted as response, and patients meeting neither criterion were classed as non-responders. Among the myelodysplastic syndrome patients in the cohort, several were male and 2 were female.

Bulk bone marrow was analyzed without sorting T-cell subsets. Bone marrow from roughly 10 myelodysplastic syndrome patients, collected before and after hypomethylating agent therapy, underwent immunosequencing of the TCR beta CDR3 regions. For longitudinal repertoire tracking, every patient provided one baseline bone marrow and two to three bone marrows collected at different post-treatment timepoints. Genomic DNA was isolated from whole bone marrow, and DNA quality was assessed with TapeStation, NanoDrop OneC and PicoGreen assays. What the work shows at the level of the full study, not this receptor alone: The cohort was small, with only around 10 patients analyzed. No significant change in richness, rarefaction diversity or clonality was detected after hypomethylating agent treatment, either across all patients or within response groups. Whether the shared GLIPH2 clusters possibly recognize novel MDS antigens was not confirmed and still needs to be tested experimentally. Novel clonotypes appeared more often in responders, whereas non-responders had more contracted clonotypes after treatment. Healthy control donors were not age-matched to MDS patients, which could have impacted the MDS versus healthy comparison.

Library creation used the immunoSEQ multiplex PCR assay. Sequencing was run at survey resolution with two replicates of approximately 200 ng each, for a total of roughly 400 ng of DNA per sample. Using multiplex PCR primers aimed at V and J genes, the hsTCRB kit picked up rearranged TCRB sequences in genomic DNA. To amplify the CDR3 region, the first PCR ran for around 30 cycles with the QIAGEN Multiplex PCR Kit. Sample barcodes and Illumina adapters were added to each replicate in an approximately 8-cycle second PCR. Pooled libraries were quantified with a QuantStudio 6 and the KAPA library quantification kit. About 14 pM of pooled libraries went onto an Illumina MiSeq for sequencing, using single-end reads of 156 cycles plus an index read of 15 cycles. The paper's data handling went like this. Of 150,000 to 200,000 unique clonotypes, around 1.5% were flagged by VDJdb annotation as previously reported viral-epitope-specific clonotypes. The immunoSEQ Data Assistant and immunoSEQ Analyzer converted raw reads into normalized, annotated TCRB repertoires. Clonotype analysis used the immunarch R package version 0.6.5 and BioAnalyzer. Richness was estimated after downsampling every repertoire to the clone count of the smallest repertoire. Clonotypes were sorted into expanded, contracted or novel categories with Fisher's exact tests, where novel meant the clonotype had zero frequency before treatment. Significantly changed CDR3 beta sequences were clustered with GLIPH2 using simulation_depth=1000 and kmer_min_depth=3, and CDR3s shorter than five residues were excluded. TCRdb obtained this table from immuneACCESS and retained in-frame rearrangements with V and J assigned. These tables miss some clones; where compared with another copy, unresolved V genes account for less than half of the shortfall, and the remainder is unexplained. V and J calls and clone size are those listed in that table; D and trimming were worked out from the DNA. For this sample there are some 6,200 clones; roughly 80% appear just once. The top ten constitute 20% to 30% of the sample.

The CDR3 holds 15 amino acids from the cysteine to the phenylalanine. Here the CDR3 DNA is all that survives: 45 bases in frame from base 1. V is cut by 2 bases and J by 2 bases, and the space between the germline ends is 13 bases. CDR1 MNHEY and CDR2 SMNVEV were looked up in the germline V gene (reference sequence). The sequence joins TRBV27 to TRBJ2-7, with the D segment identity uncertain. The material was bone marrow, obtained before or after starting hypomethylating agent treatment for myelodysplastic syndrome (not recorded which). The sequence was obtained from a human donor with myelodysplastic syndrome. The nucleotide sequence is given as TGTGCCAGCAGTTTAGACTTTTCACTGACCTACGAGCAGTACTTC. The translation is CASSLDFSLTYEQYF.